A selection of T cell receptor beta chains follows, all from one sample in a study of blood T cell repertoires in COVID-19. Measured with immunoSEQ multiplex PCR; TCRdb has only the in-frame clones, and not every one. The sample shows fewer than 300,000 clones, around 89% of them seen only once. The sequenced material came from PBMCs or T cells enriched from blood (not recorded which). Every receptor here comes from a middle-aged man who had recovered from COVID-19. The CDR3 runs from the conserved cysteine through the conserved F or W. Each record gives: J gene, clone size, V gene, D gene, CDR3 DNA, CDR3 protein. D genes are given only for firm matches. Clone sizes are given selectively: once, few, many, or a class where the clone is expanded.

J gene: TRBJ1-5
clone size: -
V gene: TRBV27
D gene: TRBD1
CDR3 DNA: TGTGCCAGCAGTCCACAAGGACAGGGAAGAGGTCAGCCCCAGCATTTT
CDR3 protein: CASSPQGQGRGQPQHF

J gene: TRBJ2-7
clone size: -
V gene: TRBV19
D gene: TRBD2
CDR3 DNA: TGTGCCAGTAGTCCCCGACTAGCGGGGGTTTACGAGCAGTACTTC
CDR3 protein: CASSPRLAGVYEQYF

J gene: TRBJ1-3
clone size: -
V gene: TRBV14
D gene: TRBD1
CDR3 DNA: TGTGCCAGCAGCCGAGCGACAGGGGGACGACCTGGAAACACCATATATTTT
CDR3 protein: CASSRATGGRPGNTIYF

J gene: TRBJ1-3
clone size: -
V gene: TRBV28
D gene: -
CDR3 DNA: TGTGCCAGCAGTCTACAGGGTGCCTCTGGAAACACCATATATTTT
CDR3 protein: CASSLQGASGNTIYF

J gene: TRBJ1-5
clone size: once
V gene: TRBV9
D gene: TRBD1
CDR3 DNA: TGTGCCAGCAGCGTAGGTCGGGACAGTAATCAGCCCCAGCATTTT
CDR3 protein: CASSVGRDSNQPQHF

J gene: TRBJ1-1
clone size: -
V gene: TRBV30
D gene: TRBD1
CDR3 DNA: TGTGCCTGGACGGGGCAGGGGGACACTGAAGCTTTCTTT
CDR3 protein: CAWTGQGDTEAFF

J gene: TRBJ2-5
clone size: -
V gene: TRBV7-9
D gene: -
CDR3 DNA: TGTGCCAGCAGCCAAGGACAGCCCCAAGAGACCCAGTACTTC
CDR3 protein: CASSQGQPQETQYF

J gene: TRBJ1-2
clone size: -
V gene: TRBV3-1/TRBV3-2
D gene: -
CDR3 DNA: TGTGCCAGCAGCCAATTCGGATCCGGGGGGGCGGGTGGCTACACCTTC
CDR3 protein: CASSQFGSGGAGGYTF

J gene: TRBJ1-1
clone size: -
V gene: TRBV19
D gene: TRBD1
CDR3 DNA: TGTGCCAGTAGTATAGATCGTGTACAGGGGGGCACTGAAGCTTTCTTT
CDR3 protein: CASSIDRVQGGTEAFF

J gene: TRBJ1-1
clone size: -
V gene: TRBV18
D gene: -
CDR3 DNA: TGTGCCAGCTCAGTATACGGGTTGAACACTGAAGCTTTCTTT
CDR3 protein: CASSVYGLNTEAFF

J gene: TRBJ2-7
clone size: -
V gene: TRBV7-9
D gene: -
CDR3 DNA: TGTGCCAGCAGCTTAGCGCAGGGCGAGCAGTACTTC
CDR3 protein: CASSLAQGEQYF

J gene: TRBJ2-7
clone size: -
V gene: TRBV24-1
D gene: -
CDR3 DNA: TGTGCCACCAGTGAGTCACATTCCTACGAGCAGTACTTC
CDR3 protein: CATSESHSYEQYF

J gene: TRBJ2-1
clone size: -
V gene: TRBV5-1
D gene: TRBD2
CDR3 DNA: TGCGCCAGCAGGACCGGGACTAGCGGTGGAAATGAGCAGTTCTTC
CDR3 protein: CASRTGTSGGNEQFF

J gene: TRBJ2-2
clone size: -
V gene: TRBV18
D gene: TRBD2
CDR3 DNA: TGTGCCAGCTCACCACGGGGATCACTAGCGGGGGGCCCGAACACCGGGGAGCTGTTTTTT
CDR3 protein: CASSPRGSLAGGPNTGELFF

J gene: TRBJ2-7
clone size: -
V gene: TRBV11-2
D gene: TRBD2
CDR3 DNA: TGTGCCAGCAGCTTAGCCGCGACTAGCGGTTTACGAGGTTACGAGCAGTACTTC
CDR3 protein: CASSLAATSGLRGYEQYF

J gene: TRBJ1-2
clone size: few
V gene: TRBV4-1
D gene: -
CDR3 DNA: TGCGCCAGCAGCCAAGTGGGAGGCGGCTACACCTTC
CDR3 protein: CASSQVGGGYTF

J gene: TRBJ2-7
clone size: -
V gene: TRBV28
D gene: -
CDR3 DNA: TGTGCCAGCACCCATGGAGGGGCCAAGGTATACGAGCAGTACTTC
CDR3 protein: CASTHGGAKVYEQYF

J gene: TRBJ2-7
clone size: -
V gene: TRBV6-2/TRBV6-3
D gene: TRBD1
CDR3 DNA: TGTGCCAGCAGTTACTATCGACAGGGGGCCGGCGAGCAGTACTTC
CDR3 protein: CASSYYRQGAGEQYF

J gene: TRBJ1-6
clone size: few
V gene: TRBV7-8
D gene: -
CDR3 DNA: TGTGCCAGCAGCACTACATTACAGGGAGCGTCCTATAATTCACCCCTCCACTTT
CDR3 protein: CASSTTLQGASYNSPLHF

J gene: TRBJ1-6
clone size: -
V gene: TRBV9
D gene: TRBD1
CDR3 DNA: TGTGCCAGCAGCGCGACAGGGAATTCACCCCTCCACTTT
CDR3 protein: CASSATGNSPLHF

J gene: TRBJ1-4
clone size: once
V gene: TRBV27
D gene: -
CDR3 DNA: TGTGCCAGCAGTTCAGGGATCCCTAATGAAAAACTGTTTTTT
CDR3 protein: CASSSGIPNEKLFF

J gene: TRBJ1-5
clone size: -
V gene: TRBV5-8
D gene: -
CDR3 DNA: TGTGCCAGCGGGCTGATCTCGAGGGGCAATCAGCCCCAGCATTTT
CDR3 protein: CASGLISRGNQPQHF

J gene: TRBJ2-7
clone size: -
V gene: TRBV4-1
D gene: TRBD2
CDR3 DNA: TGCGCCAGCAGCCAGGGACCCACGGGGACTAGCGGGAGCTACGAGCAGTACTTC
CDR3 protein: CASSQGPTGTSGSYEQYF

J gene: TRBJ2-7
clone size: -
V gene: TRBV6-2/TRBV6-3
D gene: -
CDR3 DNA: TGTGCCAGCAGTTTTAGGAGGGTAAGCTCCTACGAGCAGTACTTC
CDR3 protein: CASSFRRVSSYEQYF

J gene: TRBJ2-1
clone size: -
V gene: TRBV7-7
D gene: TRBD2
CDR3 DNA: TGTGCCAGCAGCTTAGATGGCGGGAGGGACAATGAGCAGTTCTTC
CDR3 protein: CASSLDGGRDNEQFF

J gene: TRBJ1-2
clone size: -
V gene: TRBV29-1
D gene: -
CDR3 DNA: TGCAGCGTTGAAGATCTGGGGCATGGCTACACCTTC
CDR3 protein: CSVEDLGHGYTF

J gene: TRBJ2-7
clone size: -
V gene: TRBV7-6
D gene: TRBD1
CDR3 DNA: TGTGCCAGCTCAGGGAATCAGGGGGCCGCCTACGAGCAGTACTTC
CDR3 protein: CASSGNQGAAYEQYF

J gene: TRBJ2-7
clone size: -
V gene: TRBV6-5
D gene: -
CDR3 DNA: TGTGCCAGTAGACAGGAACCGTACGAGCAGTACTTC
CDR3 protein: CASRQEPYEQYF

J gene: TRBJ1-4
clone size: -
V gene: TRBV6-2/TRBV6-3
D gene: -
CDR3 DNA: TGTGCCAGCAGTCGGCAGGGCACCGGGAATGAAAAACTGTTTTTT
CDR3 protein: CASSRQGTGNEKLFF

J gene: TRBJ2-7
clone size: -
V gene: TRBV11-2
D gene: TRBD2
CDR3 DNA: TGTGCCAGCAGCTCGGGGACTAGCGGGAGCTCCTACGAGCAGTACTTC
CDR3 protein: CASSSGTSGSSYEQYF

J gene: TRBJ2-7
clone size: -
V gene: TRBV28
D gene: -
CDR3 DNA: TGTGCCAGCAGCTACAAAGGCCCCGCTAGAAACTACGAGCAGTACTTC
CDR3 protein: CASSYKGPARNYEQYF

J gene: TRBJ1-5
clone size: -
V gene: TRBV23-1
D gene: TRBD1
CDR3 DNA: TGCGCCAGCATCACAATGGCTGCAGGGGGGAGCAATCAGCCCCAGCATTTT
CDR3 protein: CASITMAAGGSNQPQHF

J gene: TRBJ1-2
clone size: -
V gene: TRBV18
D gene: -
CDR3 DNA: TGTGCCAGCTCACCCGGGGGTTTGTGGGGCTACACCTTC
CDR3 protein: CASSPGGLWGYTF

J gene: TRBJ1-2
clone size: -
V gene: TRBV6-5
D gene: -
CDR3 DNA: TGTGCCAGCAGTTACGGGGTTACAGGGTCTGGTTTTGGCTACACCTTC
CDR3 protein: CASSYGVTGSGFGYTF

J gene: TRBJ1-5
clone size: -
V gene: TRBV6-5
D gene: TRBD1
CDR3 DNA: TGTGCCAGCAGTTATCAGGGGGTACCTTTCAATCAGCCCCAGCATTTT
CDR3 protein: CASSYQGVPFNQPQHF

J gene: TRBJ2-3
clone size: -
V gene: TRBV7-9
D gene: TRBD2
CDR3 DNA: TGTGCCAGCAGCAAGACTAGCGGGAGGCATAAAGGCACAGATACGCAGTATTTT
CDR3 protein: CASSKTSGRHKGTDTQYF

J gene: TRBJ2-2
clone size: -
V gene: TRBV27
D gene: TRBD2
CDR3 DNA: TGTGCCAGCAGCCCCGAGCTACGGACTAGTCGCGATTCCACCGGGGAGCTGTTTTTT
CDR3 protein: CASSPELRTSRDSTGELFF

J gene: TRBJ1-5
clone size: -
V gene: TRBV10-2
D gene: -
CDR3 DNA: TGCGCCAGCAGTGAGTCGCGATTCAATCAGCCCCAGCATTTT
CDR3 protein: CASSESRFNQPQHF

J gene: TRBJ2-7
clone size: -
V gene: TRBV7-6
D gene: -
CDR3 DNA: TGTGCCAGCAGCTTAGGTTCCAGTTTCTCCTACGAGCAGTACTTC
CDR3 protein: CASSLGSSFSYEQYF

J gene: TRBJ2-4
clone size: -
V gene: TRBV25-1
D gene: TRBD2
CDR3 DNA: TGTGCCAGCAGTGAATTTGCGGGGGGAGCCAAAAACATTCAGTACTTC
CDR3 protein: CASSEFAGGAKNIQYF

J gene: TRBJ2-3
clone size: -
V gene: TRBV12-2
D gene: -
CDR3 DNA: TGTGCAAGTCGCTTCCGCCCGGGACAGTCCACAGATACGCAGTATTTT
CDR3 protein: CASRFRPGQSTDTQYF

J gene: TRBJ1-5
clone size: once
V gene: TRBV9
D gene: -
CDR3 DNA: TGTGCCAGCAGCGTAGACACGAACAATCAGCCCCAGCATTTT
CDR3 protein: CASSVDTNNQPQHF

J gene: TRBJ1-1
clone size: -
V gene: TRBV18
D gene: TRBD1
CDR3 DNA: TGTGCCAGCTCAGTGCAGGGGGCGACTGAAGCTTTCTTT
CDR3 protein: CASSVQGATEAFF

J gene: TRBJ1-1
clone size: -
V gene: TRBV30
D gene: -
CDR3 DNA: TGTGCCTCCACCTATGGGGGGATGAACACTGAAGCTTTCTTT
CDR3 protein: CASTYGGMNTEAFF

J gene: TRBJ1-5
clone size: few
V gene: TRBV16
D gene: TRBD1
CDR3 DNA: TGTGCCAGCAGCGGACCCGGGACAGGGGGCCTAAGGCAGCCCCAGCATTTT
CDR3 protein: CASSGPGTGGLRQPQHF

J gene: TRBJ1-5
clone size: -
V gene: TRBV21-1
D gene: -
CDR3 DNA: TGTGCCAGCAATAAGGTTTTTTCGGGGGACAGCAGACCAGGCAATCAGCCCCAGCATTTT
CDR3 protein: CASNKVFSGDSRPGNQPQHF

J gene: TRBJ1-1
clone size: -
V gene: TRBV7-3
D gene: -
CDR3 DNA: TGTGCCAGCAGCTTAAATCCTATCTCTGAAGCTTTCTTT
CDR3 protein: CASSLNPISEAFF

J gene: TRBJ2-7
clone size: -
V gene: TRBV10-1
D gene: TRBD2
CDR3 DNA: TGCGCCAGCAAGGATAAGGGGACTAGCGGGTTTCGCTCCTACGAGCAGTACTTC
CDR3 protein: CASKDKGTSGFRSYEQYF

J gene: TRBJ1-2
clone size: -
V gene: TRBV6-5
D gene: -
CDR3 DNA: TGTGCCAGCAGTCGGGGGGATCGAGTCTATGGCTACACCTTC
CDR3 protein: CASSRGDRVYGYTF

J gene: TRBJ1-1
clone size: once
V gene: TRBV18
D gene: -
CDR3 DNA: TGTGCCAGCTCCCGGGGTCAGAAGAACACTGAAGCTTTCTTT
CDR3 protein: CASSRGQKNTEAFF

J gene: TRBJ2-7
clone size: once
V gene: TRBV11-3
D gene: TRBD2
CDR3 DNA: TGTGCCAGCAGCTTCGCTGGGGCGTCGGCTAGCGGGATAAACTACGAGCAGTACTTC
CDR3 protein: CASSFAGASASGINYEQYF

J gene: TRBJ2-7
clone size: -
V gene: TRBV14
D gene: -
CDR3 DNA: TGTGCCAGCAGCCAAGGATCAGGGAAAATCTACGAGCAGTACTTC
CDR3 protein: CASSQGSGKIYEQYF

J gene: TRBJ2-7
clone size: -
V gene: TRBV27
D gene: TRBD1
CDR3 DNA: TGTGCCAGCAGCCGGACGCCAGGGGGTCAAGGGGAGCAGTACTTC
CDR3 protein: CASSRTPGGQGEQYF